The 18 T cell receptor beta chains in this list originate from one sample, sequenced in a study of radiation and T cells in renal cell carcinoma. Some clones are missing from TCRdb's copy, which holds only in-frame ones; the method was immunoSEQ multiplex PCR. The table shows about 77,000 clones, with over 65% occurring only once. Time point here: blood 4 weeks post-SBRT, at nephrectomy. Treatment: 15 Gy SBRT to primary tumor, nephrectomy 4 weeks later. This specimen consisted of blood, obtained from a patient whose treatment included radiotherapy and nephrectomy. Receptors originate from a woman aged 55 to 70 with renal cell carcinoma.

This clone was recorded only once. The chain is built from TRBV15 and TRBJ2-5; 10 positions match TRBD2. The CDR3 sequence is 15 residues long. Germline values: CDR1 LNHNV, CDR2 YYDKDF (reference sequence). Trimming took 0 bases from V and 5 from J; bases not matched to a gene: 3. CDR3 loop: CATSRDRAGGETQYF. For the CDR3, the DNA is TGTGCCACCAGCAGAGACAGAGCGGGAGGGGAGACCCAGTACTTC.

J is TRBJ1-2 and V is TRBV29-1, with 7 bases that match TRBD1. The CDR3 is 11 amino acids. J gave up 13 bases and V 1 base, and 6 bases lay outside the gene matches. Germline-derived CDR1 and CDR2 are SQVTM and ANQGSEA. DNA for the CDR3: TGCAGCGTTGAAGTTTACGACAGGGCCACCTTC. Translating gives CSVEVYDRATF.

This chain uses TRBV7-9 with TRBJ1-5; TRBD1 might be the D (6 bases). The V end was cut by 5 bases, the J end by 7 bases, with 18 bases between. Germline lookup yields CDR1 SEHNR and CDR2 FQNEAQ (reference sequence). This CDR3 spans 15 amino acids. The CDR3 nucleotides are TGTGCCAGCAGCGGGGACGGGACACGTGGCCAGCCCCAGCATTTT. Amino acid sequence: CASSGDGTRGQPQHF.

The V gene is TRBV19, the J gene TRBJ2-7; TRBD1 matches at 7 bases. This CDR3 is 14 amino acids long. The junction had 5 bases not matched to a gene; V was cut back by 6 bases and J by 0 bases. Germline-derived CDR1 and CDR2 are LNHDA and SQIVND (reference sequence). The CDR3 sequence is CASRNRGSSYEQYF. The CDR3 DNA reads TGTGCCAGTAGAAACAGGGGAAGCTCCTACGAGCAGTACTTC.

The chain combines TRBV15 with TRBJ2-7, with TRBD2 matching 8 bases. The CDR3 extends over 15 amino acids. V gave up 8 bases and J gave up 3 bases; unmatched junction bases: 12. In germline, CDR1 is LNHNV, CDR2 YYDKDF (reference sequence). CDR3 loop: CATARDSGILYEQYF. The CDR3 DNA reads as TGTGCCACCGCTCGGGATAGCGGGATTCTCTACGAGCAGTACTTC.

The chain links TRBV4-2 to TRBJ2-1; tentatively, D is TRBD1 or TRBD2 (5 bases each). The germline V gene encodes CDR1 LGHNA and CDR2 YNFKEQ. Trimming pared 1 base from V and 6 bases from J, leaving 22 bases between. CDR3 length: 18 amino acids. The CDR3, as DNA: TGTGCCAGCAGCCAAGGAGCGGCAGGGTCCAGCAGTGCCAATGAGCAGTTCTTC. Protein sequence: CASSQGAAGSSSANEQFF.

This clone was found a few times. The CDR3 region is CASSQRGQGSNQPQHF. CDR3 coding DNA: TGTGCCAGTAGTCAACGGGGACAGGGAAGCAATCAGCCCCAGCATTTT. V gene TRBV19 combines with J gene TRBJ1-5, with 9 bases fitting TRBD1. V was pared by 5 bases and J by 1 base, with 6 bases of the junction left unmatched. The CDR3 runs to 16 residues. CDR1 is LNHDA, CDR2 SQIVND, per germline (reference sequence).

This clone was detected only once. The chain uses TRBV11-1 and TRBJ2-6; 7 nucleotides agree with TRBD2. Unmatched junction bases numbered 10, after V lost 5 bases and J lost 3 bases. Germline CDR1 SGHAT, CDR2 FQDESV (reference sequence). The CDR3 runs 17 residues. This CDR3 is CASSVRGTTGGANVLTF. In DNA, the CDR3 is TGTGCCAGCAGCGTACGCGGGACTACGGGTGGGGCCAACGTCCTGACTTTC.

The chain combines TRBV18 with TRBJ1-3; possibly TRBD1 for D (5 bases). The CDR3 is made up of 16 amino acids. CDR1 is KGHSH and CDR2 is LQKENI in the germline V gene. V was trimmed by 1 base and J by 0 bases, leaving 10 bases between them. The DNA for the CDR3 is TGTGCCAGCTCACCACAAAACAGGTTCTCTGGAAACACCATATATTTT. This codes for CASSPQNRFSGNTIYF.

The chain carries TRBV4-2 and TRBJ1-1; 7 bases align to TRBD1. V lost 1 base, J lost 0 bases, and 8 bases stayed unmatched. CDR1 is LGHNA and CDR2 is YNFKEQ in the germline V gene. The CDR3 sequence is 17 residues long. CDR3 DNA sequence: TGTGCCAGCAGCCAAGCGGGGAAGGGGACAGTGAACACTGAAGCTTTCTTT. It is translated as CASSQAGKGTVNTEAFF.

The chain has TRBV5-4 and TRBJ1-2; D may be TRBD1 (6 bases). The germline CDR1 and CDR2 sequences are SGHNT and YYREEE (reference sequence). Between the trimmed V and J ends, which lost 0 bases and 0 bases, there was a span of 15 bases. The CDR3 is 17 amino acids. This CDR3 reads CASSLAGTGRANYGYTF. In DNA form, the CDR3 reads TGTGCCAGCAGCTTGGCCGGAACAGGGCGAGCTAACTATGGCTACACCTTC.

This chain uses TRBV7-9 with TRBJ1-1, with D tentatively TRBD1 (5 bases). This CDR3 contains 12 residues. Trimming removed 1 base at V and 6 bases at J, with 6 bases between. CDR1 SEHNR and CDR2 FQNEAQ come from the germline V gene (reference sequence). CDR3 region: CASSLGGPEAFF. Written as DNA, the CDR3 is TGTGCCAGCAGCTTAGGGGGCCCTGAAGCTTTCTTT.

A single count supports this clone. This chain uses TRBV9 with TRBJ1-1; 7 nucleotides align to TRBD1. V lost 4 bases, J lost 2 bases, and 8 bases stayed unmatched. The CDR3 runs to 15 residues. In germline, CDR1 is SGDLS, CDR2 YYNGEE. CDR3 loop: CASSPRQGLNTEAFF. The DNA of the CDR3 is TGTGCCAGCAGCCCCCGACAGGGCCTAAACACTGAAGCTTTCTTT.

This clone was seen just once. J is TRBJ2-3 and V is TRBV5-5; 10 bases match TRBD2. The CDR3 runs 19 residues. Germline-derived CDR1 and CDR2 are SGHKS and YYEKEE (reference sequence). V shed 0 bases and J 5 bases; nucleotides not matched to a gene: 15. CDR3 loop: CASSLAWGGAGGPEDTQYF. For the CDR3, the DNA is TGTGCCAGCAGCTTGGCGTGGGGAGGAGCGGGAGGGCCAGAAGATACGCAGTATTTT.

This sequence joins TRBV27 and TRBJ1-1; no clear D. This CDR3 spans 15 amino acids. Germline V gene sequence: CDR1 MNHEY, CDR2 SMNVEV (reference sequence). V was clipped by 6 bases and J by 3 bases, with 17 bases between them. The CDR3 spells CASRASWRQDTEAFF. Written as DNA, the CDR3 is TGTGCCAGCAGAGCCTCTTGGAGACAAGACACTGAAGCTTTCTTT.

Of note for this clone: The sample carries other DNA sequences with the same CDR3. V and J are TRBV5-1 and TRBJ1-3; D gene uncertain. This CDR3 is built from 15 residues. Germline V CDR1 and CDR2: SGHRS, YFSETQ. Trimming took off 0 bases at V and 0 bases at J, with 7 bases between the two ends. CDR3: CASSLADLSGNTIYF. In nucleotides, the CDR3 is TGCGCCAGCAGCTTGGCAGACCTCTCTGGAAACACCATATATTTT.

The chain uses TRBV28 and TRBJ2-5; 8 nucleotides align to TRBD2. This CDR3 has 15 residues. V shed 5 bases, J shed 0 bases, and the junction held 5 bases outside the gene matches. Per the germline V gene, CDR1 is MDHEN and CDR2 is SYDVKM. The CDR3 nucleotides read TGTGCCAGCAGTACCGGGACTAGGTACCAAGAGACCCAGTACTTC. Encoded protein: CASSTGTRYQETQYF.

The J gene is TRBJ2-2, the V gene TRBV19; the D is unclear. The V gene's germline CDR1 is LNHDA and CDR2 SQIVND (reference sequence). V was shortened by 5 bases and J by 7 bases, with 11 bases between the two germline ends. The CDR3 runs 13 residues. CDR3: CASSFSSGGELFF. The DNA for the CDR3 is TGTGCCAGTAGTTTCTCATCCGGCGGGGAGCTGTTTTTT.